Shown below are 19 T cell receptor beta chains from a single sample sequenced in a study of blood T cells in healthy people across ages. A J-beta primer mix and a sample-barcoded 5' primer were used in a second PCR of about 7 to 11 cycles. Each CDR3 protein gets one entry after TCRdb re-called the 5' RACE reads with MiXCR. The sample yields roughly 2 million distinct CDR3 sequences, roughly 52% seen once. The sample was blood. These receptors all come from a middle-aged woman in good health.

This clonotype was seen at least ten times. The chain uses TRBV6-5 and TRBJ2-5; TRBD2 is a possible D gene (5 bases). This CDR3 region has 12 residues. Per germline, CDR1 MNHEY and CDR2 SVGAGI. Trimming removed 3 bases at V and 5 bases at J, with 7 bases between. The CDR3: CASSYTGETQYF. Written as DNA, the CDR3 is TGTGCCAGCAGTTATACGGGGGAGACCCAGTACTTC.

The J gene is TRBJ2-5, the V gene TRBV20-1; 11 bases align to TRBD2. Matching the DNA end better, TRBJ2-7 makes the J call doubtful. This CDR3 has 17 residues. Germline lookup yields CDR1 DFQATT and CDR2 SNEGSKA (reference sequence). CDR3 coding DNA: TGCAGTGCTAGAGGGCTAGCGGGGGGCGAAAGCTCCTACGAGCAGTACTTC. Amino acid sequence: CSARGLAGGESSYEQYF.

Only a few counts were recorded for this clonotype. The chain is built from TRBV27 and TRBJ2-5; TRBD1 might be the D (6 bases). The V end was cut by 3 bases, the J end by 2 bases, with 13 bases between. There are 15 residues in the CDR3. Germline lookup yields CDR1 MNHEY and CDR2 SMNVEV (reference sequence). The CDR3 DNA reads as TGTGCCAGCAGTTTTCGCGACAGGACGCAAGAGACCCAGTACTTC. It specifies CASSFRDRTQETQYF.

This clonotype came up a few times. This sequence joins TRBV20-1 and TRBJ2-7; TRBD1 matches at 10 bases. J was trimmed by 1 base and V by 0 bases; bases with no gene match: 3. Germline values: CDR1 DFQATT, CDR2 SNEGSKA (reference sequence). There are 15 residues in the CDR3. The CDR3 spells CSARDQDRGSYEQYF. CDR3 nucleotide sequence: TGCAGTGCTAGAGATCAGGACAGGGGGTCCTACGAGCAGTACTTC.

This sequence joins TRBV28 and TRBJ2-6; 8 nucleotides align to TRBD1. Germline-derived CDR1 and CDR2 are MDHEN and SYDVKM. This CDR3 contains 17 residues. The V gene end was trimmed by 11 bases and the J gene end by 0 bases; junction bases not matched to a gene: 12. The CDR3: CASDRGPTTSGANVLTF. The CDR3, as DNA: TGTGCCTCTGACAGGGGACCAACTACCTCTGGGGCCAACGTCCTGACTTTC.

A single count supports this clonotype. The rearrangement uses TRBV7-2 and TRBJ1-5; D not certain. V was shortened by 5 bases and J by 0 bases, with 11 bases between the two germline ends. The germline V gene has CDR1 SGHTA and CDR2 FQGNSA. The CDR3 loop spans 15 amino acids. CDR3 sequence: CASSKDHLSNQPQHF. CDR3 bases: TGTGCCAGCAGCAAGGATCACCTTAGCAATCAGCCCCAGCATTTT. Full variable domain (outside the CDR3, taken from reference TRBV7-2 and TRBJ1-5): GAGVSQSPSNKVTEKGKDVELRCDPISGHTALYWYRQSLGQGLEFLIYFQGNSAPDKSGLPSDRFSAERTGGSVSTLTIQRTQQEDSAVYLCASSKDHLSNQPQHFGDGTRLSIL.

The chain is built from TRBV14 and TRBJ2-7; D is uncertain. V was pared by 1 base and J by 6 bases, with 10 bases between. CDR3 size: 13 residues. Per germline, CDR1 SGHDN and CDR2 FVKESK. CDR3 coding DNA: TGTGCCAGCAGCCAAGTAGTCAACGGCGAGCAGTACTTC. Translated, it gives CASSQVVNGEQYF.

There are a few counts of this clonotype. This chain connects TRBV5-1 to TRBJ2-7; the match to TRBD2 covers 7 bases. Unmatched junction bases numbered 6, after V lost 0 bases and J lost 3 bases. Germline assignment: CDR1 SGHRS and CDR2 YFSETQ. The CDR3 has 15 amino acids. The CDR3 DNA is TGCGCCAGCAGCTTGGACTGGGGGGGGGACTACGAGCAGTACTTC. Its translation is CASSLDWGGDYEQYF.

Only a few counts were recorded for this clonotype. The rearrangement links TRBV25-1 to TRBJ2-5; no reliable D call. This CDR3 region has 14 residues. CDR1 MGHDK and CDR2 SYGVNS come from the germline V gene. The V and J ends lost 3 bases and 2 bases respectively, with 10 bases between them. The CDR3 region is CASSDLALQETQYF. For the CDR3, the DNA is TGTGCCAGCAGTGATCTGGCTCTGCAAGAGACCCAGTACTTC.

This clonotype was counted only a few times. CDR3 DNA sequence: TGTGCCAGCCGATCGGTTGGCGATGAGCAGTACTTC. Its protein is CASRSVGDEQYF. The chain joins TRBV3-1 to TRBJ2-5; D call uncertain. The CDR3 covers 12 residues. Trimming removed 8 bases at V and 11 bases at J, with 18 bases between. Germline values: CDR1 LGHDT, CDR2 YNNKEL (reference sequence).

This chain uses TRBV6-5 with TRBJ2-3; 13 positions match TRBD2. J was trimmed by 2 bases and V by 2 bases; bases with no gene match: 10. Germline V gene lookup returns CDR1 MNHEY and CDR2 SVGAGI. The CDR3 extends over 19 amino acids. CDR3 in amino acids: CASSYHFGTSGGATDTQYF. The CDR3 DNA reads TGTGCCAGCAGTTACCATTTCGGCACTAGCGGGGGGGCCACAGATACGCAGTATTTT.

J is TRBJ1-5 and V is TRBV7-2; tentative D call: TRBD1 (5 bases). From germline, CDR1 is SGHTA and CDR2 FQGNSA. The CDR3 extends over 17 amino acids. The V end was cut by 5 bases, the J end by 7 bases, with 24 bases between. DNA for the CDR3: TGTGCCAGCAGCCCCCGGGCAGGGTCGCCTTCCGGGCAGCCCCAGCATTTT. Protein sequence: CASSPRAGSPSGQPQHF.

This clonotype was observed many times. The genes are TRBV29-1 and TRBJ2-7, with D tentatively TRBD1 (6 bases). The CDR3 extends over 14 amino acids. V gave up 7 bases and J gave up 3 bases, with 19 bases separating them. In germline, CDR1 is SQVTM, CDR2 ANQGSEA. The CDR3 region has the DNA TGCAGCGGTTCGACAGGTCTCGGGTACTACGAGCAGTACTTC. This codes for CSGSTGLGYYEQYF.

This clonotype showed up just a few times. The chain couples TRBV20-1 to TRBJ2-1, with D maybe TRBD1 (6 bases). Trimming pared 3 bases from V and 0 bases from J, leaving 9 bases between. Germline lookup yields CDR1 DFQATT and CDR2 SNEGSKA (reference sequence). CDR3 length: 14 residues. The CDR3 bases are TGCAGTGCTAGGCACAGGGACTCCTACAATGAGCAGTTCTTC. This sequence encodes CSARHRDSYNEQFF.

V gene TRBV3-1 combines with J gene TRBJ1-2; D gene ambiguous. Trimming took 1 base from V and 5 from J, leaving 11 bases between them. CDR1 LGHDT and CDR2 YNNKEL come from the germline V gene (reference sequence). This CDR3 comprises 14 residues. In DNA, the CDR3 is TGTGCCAGCAGCCAAGGCAGCGTTATGTATGGCTACACCTTC. Its translation: CASSQGSVMYGYTF.

The chain has TRBV9 and TRBJ2-3; D is possibly TRBD2 (7 bases). The V gene lost 5 bases and the J gene lost 1 base, with 11 bases spanning the gap. The CDR3 spans 14 residues. The germline CDR1 and CDR2 sequences are SGDLS and YYNGEE. CDR3 in DNA: TGTGCCAGCAGGGAGGGGGGGGGCACAGATACGCAGTATTTT. The encoded protein is CASREGGGTDTQYF.

The chain has TRBV28 and TRBJ2-3; tentatively, D is TRBD1 or TRBD2 (5 bases each). Trimming cost V 0 bases and J 2 bases, with 24 bases left between them. Germline V gene lookup returns CDR1 MDHEN and CDR2 SYDVKM. The CDR3 loop spans 20 amino acids. In nucleotides, the CDR3 is TGTGCCAGCAGTTTATGGGGGCGGGCCTCTGACCGAACCCTCACAGATACGCAGTATTTT. Its protein is CASSLWGRASDRTLTDTQYF. The full variable domain, with the rest looked up from reference TRBV28 and TRBJ2-3, is DVKVTQSSRYLVKRTGEKVFLECVQDMDHENMFWYRQDPGLGLRLIYFSYDVKMKEKGDIPEGYSVSREKKERFSLILESASTNQTSMYLCASSLWGRASDRTLTDTQYFGPGTRLTVL.

V usage is TRBV11-2 and J usage is TRBJ1-1, with D possibly TRBD1 on 5 matching bases. Trimming took 1 base from V and 3 from J, leaving 9 bases between them. Germline V lookup: CDR1 SGHAT, CDR2 FQNNGV. There are 14 residues in the CDR3. The CDR3 nucleotides read TGTGCCAGCAGCTTAGCCAGGGTAGACACTGAAGCTTTCTTT. Translation gives CASSLARVDTEAFF.

V gene TRBV20-1 combines with J gene TRBJ2-5, with TRBD2 matching 10 bases. The CDR3 length is 15 residues. V dropped 5 bases and J dropped 2; count of bases not matched to a gene: 8. Germline V CDR1 and CDR2: DFQATT, SNEGSKA (reference sequence). CDR3 amino acids: CSAGLSGGLQETQYF. The CDR3 DNA sequence: TGCAGTGCTGGACTTAGCGGGGGGTTGCAAGAGACCCAGTACTTC.